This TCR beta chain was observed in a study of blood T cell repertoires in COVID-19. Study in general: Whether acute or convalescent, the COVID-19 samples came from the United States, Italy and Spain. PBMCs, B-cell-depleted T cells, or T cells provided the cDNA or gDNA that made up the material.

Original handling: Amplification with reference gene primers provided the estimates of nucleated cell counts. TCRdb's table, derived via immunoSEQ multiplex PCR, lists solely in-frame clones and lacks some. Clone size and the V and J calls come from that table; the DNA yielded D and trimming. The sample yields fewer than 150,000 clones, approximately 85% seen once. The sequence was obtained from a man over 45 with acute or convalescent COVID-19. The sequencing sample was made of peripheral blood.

DNA for the CDR3: TGTGCCAGCAGCTTGGAGGTAGGGGCGAACACCGGGGAGCTGTTTTTT. It translates to CASSLEVGANTGELFF. The rearrangement joins TRBV5-6 to TRBJ2-2, with D tentatively TRBD1 (5 bases). The V end was cut by 0 bases, the J end by 0 bases, with 9 bases between. Germline loops: CDR1 SGHDT, CDR2 YYEEEE. The CDR3 contains 16 residues.